This T cell receptor (beta chain) appears in the sequencing data of a study of CD8+ T cells in alopecia areata. Across the study: Those treated were given oral tofacitinib at 5 to 10 mg twice daily. Study observations and caveats: Clonality in the scalp and expanded CD8+ clones ranked among the top 100 were significantly decreased by tofacitinib.

With regard to this clone: Its antigen is as yet unknown.

cDNA prepared by RNA extraction and subsequent reverse transcription served as the template for sequencing. Method: immunoSEQ multiplex PCR; TCRdb's copy keeps in-frame clones and lacks some. The sample records 100,000 to 150,000 clones, about 54% being singletons. This CDR3 has 13 amino acids. V gave up 5 bases and J gave up 7 bases, with 14 bases separating them. CDR1 and CDR2 from the germline V gene are SGHAT and FQNNGV. This sample's treatment: oral pan-JAK inhibitor, 5-10 mg twice daily. This sequence originates from a human donor with alopecia areata. Sequenced material: CD8+ T cells sorted from blood, taken at week 4, from a patient treated with tofacitinib. The chain carries TRBV11-2 and TRBJ1-1; maybe TRBD1 (5 bases). Written as DNA, the CDR3 is TGTGCCAGCAGCCGGGGGGTAAAAGGTGAAGCTTTCTTT. Translating it yields CASSRGVKGEAFF.